The 14 T cell receptor beta chains below come from one sample, sequenced in a study of radiotherapy plus CTLA-4 blockade in lung cancer. Produced via immunoSEQ multiplex PCR; TCRdb's table is partial and in-frame only. The repertoire holds 50,000 to 60,000 clones, with less than 85% as singletons. This material consisted of peripheral blood, taken from a patient treated with radiotherapy plus ipilimumab. These receptors were obtained from a human donor with non-small cell lung cancer who had a complete response to radiotherapy plus ipilimumab.

A few counts support this clone. One end of the junction is discordant with germline, which a read error may explain. V and J are TRBV5-4 and TRBJ1-1, with 7 bases aligning to TRBD1. Per the germline V gene, CDR1 is SGHNT and CDR2 is YYREEE (reference sequence). This CDR3 comprises 14 residues. CDR3: CASSLEGGGTEAFF. In nucleotides, the CDR3 is TGCGCCAGCAGCTTGGAAGGGGGCGGGACTGAAGCTTTCTTT. The variable domain in full, completed from reference TRBV5-4 and TRBJ1-1, reads ETGVTQSPTHLIKTRGQQVTLRCSSQSGHNTVSWYQQALGQGPQFIFQYYREEENGRGNFPPRFSGLQFPNYSSELNVNALELDDSALYLCASSLEGGGTEAFFGQGTRLTVV.

The chain employs TRBV30 and TRBJ2-1; a weak D match, TRBD2 (6 bases). The V and J ends lost 2 bases and 2 bases respectively, with 22 bases between them. The V gene's germline CDR1 is GTSNPN and CDR2 SVGIG (reference sequence). This CDR3 has 18 amino acids. The CDR3 region is CAWSLTGYATSTYNEQFF. Written as DNA, the CDR3 is TGTGCCTGGAGTCTGACGGGGTACGCGACTAGTACCTACAATGAGCAGTTCTTC.

CDR3 DNA sequence: TGTGCCAGCAGTTACAGTCACAGAATCTCTGGAAACACCATATATTTT. Residues: CASSYSHRISGNTIYF. The chain joins TRBV6-5 to TRBJ1-3, with D uncertain. The V end was cut by 2 bases, the J end by 0 bases, with 11 bases between. The CDR3 is made up of 16 amino acids. The germline V gene encodes CDR1 MNHEY and CDR2 SVGAGI.

This chain connects TRBV5-8 to TRBJ2-7; no clear D. The CDR3 is 14 residues long. Germline V gene sequence: CDR1 SGHTS, CDR2 YDEGEE. V dropped 4 bases and J dropped 3 bases, with 14 bases sitting between them. The CDR3 protein is CASSDRLIHYEQYF. DNA of the CDR3: TGTGCCAGCAGCGACCGACTTATTCACTACGAGCAGTACTTC.

CDR3: CASSLGGSEGQYF. The DNA for the CDR3 is TGTGCCAGCAGCTTAGGTGGTAGCGAGGGTCAGTACTTC. The chain combines TRBV7-2 with TRBJ2-4, with a weak D call TRBD2 (5 bases). Trimming pared 1 base from V and 12 bases from J, leaving 13 bases between. The length of the CDR3 is 13 residues. Per germline, CDR1 SGHTA and CDR2 FQGNSA.

This clone occurred once. J is TRBJ2-1 and V is TRBV5-1; weak D call: TRBD1 (5 bases). The CDR3 is made up of 12 amino acids. Germline V gene sequence: CDR1 SGHRS, CDR2 YFSETQ. With 1 base removed from V and 12 bases from J, the gap between germline ends came to 11 bases. In DNA, the CDR3 is TGCGCCAGCAGCTTGAGGCAGGGTTGGCAGTTCTTC. Translation gives CASSLRQGWQFF.

V and J are TRBV4-1 and TRBJ2-7; tentatively, D is TRBD1 (7 bases). This CDR3 comprises 14 residues. Trimming took 1 base from V and 6 from J, leaving 13 bases between them. Germline V lookup: CDR1 MGHRA, CDR2 YSYEKL. CDR3 sequence reads: CASSQVNRGGEQYF. DNA for the CDR3: TGCGCCAGCAGCCAAGTCAACAGGGGAGGCGAGCAGTACTTC.

The chain couples TRBV7-2 to TRBJ2-5, with TRBD2 matching over 12 bases. The CDR3 covers 16 residues. Germline V gene sequence: CDR1 SGHTA, CDR2 FQGNSA. The ends lost 5 bases at V and 4 bases at J; junction bases unmatched: 8. CDR3 loop: CASSLTSGSGRETQYF. Written as DNA, the CDR3 is TGTGCCAGCAGCCTGACTAGCGGGAGCGGAAGAGAGACCCAGTACTTC.

The rearrangement joins TRBV2 to TRBJ2-5; tentative D call: TRBD2 (6 bases). The CDR3 covers 15 residues. V was pared by 3 bases and J by 2 bases, with 13 bases between. The V gene's germline CDR1 is SNHLY and CDR2 FYNNEI. The CDR3 spells CASSDSGLQQETQYF. DNA of the CDR3: TGTGCCAGCAGTGACTCGGGACTGCAACAAGAGACCCAGTACTTC.

J is TRBJ1-2 and V is TRBV5-5, with D maybe TRBD1 (6 bases). The germline CDR1 and CDR2 sequences are SGHKS and YYEKEE (reference sequence). CDR3 length equals 16 residues. Trimming left V 2 bases short and J 4 bases short, with 18 bases between. CDR3 sequence (DNA): TGTGCCAGCAGCTTCTCCTTACAGGGACCCCTCTATGGCTACACCTTC. Protein: CASSFSLQGPLYGYTF.

Worth noting for this clone: One end of the junction fails to match germline, which may point to a read error. V gene TRBV19 combines with J gene TRBJ1-5; D remains unclear. The CDR3 contains 15 residues. The germline V gene has CDR1 LNHDA and CDR2 SQIVND (reference sequence). The CDR3 here is CAGSGQDGSNQPQHF. The CDR3 nucleotides read TGTGCCGGTAGTGGGCAAGACGGTAGCAATCAGCCCCAGCATTTT.

CDR3 sequence (DNA): TGTGCCAGTAGTCAGACAGGGTTGGGGGTGAACACTGAAGCTTTCTTT. Protein: CASSQTGLGVNTEAFF. The genes are TRBV19 and TRBJ1-1, with 7 positions matching TRBD1. CDR3 length: 16 residues. In germline, CDR1 is LNHDA, CDR2 SQIVND (reference sequence). V gave up 5 bases and J gave up 0 bases; unmatched junction bases: 9.

The chain combines TRBV6-4 with TRBJ1-2; the match to TRBD1 covers 8 bases. The germline gives CDR1 MRHNA, CDR2 SNTAGT. CDR3 length: 17 amino acids. V lost 2 bases and J lost 6; bases outside the gene matches: 14. The CDR3 reads CASSDVFNAGGADGYTF. In nucleotides, the CDR3 is TGTGCCAGCAGTGACGTATTTAACGCAGGGGGCGCGGATGGCTACACCTTC.

The V and J genes are TRBV4-1 and TRBJ2-1; 9 bases match TRBD2. Looked up from germline, CDR1 is MGHRA and CDR2 is YSYEKL. With V trimmed by 4 bases and J by 6 bases, 10 bases remained unmatched. This CDR3 has 16 residues. CDR3 residues: CASSPTGSGRRNEQFF. The CDR3, as DNA: TGCGCCAGCAGCCCGACCGGTAGCGGGAGACGCAATGAGCAGTTCTTC.